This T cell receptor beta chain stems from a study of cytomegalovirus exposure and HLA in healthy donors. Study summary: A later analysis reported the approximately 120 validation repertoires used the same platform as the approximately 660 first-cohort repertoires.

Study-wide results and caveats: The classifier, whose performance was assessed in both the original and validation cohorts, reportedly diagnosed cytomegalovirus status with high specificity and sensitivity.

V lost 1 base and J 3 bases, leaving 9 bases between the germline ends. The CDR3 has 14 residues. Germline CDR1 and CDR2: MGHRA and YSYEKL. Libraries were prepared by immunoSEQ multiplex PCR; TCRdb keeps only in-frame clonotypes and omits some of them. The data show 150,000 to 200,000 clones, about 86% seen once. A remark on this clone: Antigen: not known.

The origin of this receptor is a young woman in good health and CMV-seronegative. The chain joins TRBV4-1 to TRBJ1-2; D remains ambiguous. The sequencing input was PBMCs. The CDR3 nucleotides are TGCGCCAGCAGCCAAGGAGGAGTTTACTATGGCTACACCTTC. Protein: CASSQGGVYYGYTF.